A single T cell receptor (beta chain) is shown here with its context. Which antigen it targets is not known. Base qualities are not provided; no much larger clone lies one nucleotide away. For this chain, trimming is 5 bases at the V end and 1 base at the J end, and the number of junction bases without a gene match is 13. From the cysteine through the phenylalanine, the CDR3 covers 18 amino acids. Left in the record is the CDR3 DNA by itself, 54 bases read in frame from the first base. CDR1 and CDR2 (MDHEN, SYDVKM) derive from the germline V gene. This specimen comes from a study of PD-1 blockade in classical Hodgkin lymphoma (dated by TCRdb to 2018 to 2021). Describing the broader study: Nivolumab dosing was 3 mg/kg intravenously every 2 weeks, continuing until either disease progression or unacceptable toxicity. The study used CyTOF and TCR beta sequencing to define a peripheral blood immune signature of response to PD-1 blockade in classical Hodgkin lymphoma.

Here is what the overall study found, with its caveats: Patients starting nivolumab less than 1 year after ASCT had lower diversity and were excluded from later analyses to avoid confounding by immune reconstitution. Baseline TCR diversity was reported to be lower in newly diagnosed patients than in healthy donors and to be lower still in relapsed/refractory patients. CD4+ but not CD8+ TCR diversity rose significantly by C4D1 (p=0.0027 vs p=0.16), most apparent in complete responders (p=0.02). The study was restricted to a single clinical trial cohort, and the causes of repertoire differences, possibly disease activity or prior therapy, were left undefined. Trial patients with a complete response had baseline diversity similar to that of newly diagnosed patients, while partial responders and progressors had significantly lower diversity.

The time point label, read with the paper, signifies: cycle 4 day 1 (C4D1), after 6 weeks of nivolumab. Every trial patient had relapsed following autologous stem cell transplantation, and prior brentuximab vedotin exposure was what differed among cohorts A, B and C. The trial cohort included fewer than 65 patients with relapsed/refractory classical Hodgkin lymphoma, and each patient had a best overall response of complete response, partial response or progressive disease. In the multi-cohort phase II CheckMate 205 trial, trial patients received single-agent nivolumab. An independent review committee assessed best overall response using the 2007 International Working Group response criteria. PBMCs from the trial were collected at three points: immediately before nivolumab initiation (C1D1), and during therapy at cycle 2 day 1 and cycle 4 day 1. Peripheral blood was collected in 8 mL Vacutainer Cell Preparation Tubes, from which PBMCs were isolated by centrifugation and then cryopreserved.

The Qiagen DNeasy kit was used to extract genomic DNA from unsorted PBMCs and from the negatively selected CD4+ and CD8+ fractions. TCR beta CDR3 regions were subjected to amplification by immunoSEQ multiplex PCR with primers that anneal to V and J segments. A synthetic immune receptor repertoire was used to minimize amplification bias, and any residual bias was removed computationally once sequencing was done. The paper's processing steps were these. Custom Python scripts were used to quantify repertoire diversity as the Shannon entropy index. The unsorted, CD4+ and CD8+ repertoires were each analyzed separately, with the exception of combined analyses, where CD4+ and CD8+ sequences were merged in silico. A clone counted as expanded when the clone's frequency after treatment rose at least 2-fold relative to C1D1, and clones undetected at baseline were given a pseudocount of 0.5. Clones with 0 or 1 copy at C1D1 were defined as singleton clones, while clones with 2 or more copies were defined as non-singleton clones. Clones expanded in unsorted samples were assigned a CD4+, CD8+ or unknown annotation through matching of protein sequences in sorted samples from the same patient. Wilcoxon tests on paired samples were used to test changes in diversity from C1D1 to C4D1. TCRdb limited this immuneACCESS table to in-frame rearrangements with V and J called. A share of clones is missing; checked studies link under half to unresolved V genes, and the rest is unexplained. That table furnishes V, J and clone size, whereas the DNA furnished D and trimming. The sample table contains about 31,000 clones; only one count was recorded for approximately 85% of them. The ten largest make up about 18% of the sample.

The TCR was taken from a human donor with classical Hodgkin lymphoma. The rearrangement combines TRBV28 with TRBJ2-5, and TRBD2 aligns with 10 junction nucleotides. The material was peripheral blood mononuclear cells (PBMCs), obtained before the fourth cycle of nivolumab. The nucleotides read TGTGCCAGCAGTCCCCGGGTAGCGGGAGGTTGGAGCCAAGAGACCCAGTACTTC. It is translated as CASSPRVAGGWSQETQYF. This CDR3, with the reference TRBV28 and TRBJ2-5 proteins standing in past its ends, gives the full variable domain DVKVTQSSRYLVKRTGEKVFLECVQDMDHENMFWYRQDPGLGLRLIYFSYDVKMKEKGDIPEGYSVSREKKERFSLILESASTNQTSMYLCASSPRVAGGWSQETQYFGPGTRLLVL.